Each of the 18 T cell receptor beta chains below was sequenced from the same sample in a study of blood T cells in healthy people across ages. Through a sample-barcoded 5' primer and a J-beta primer mix, a second PCR was run for roughly 6 to 12 cycles. A single record per CDR3 protein comes from TCRdb applying MiXCR to the 5' RACE reads. This sample has hundreds of thousands of distinct CDR3 sequences; nearly 60% occur once, and the top ten carry approximately 23%. What was sequenced was blood. The source is a man between 25 and 39 years old in good health.

The genes are TRBV5-1 and TRBJ2-5; no firm D call. V was clipped by 4 bases and J by 4 bases, with 17 bases between them. The CDR3 is made up of 15 amino acids. Looked up from germline, CDR1 is SGHRS and CDR2 is YFSETQ. CDR3 protein: CASSPSLGWRETQYF. The CDR3 bases are TGCGCCAGCAGCCCCTCCCTCGGTTGGAGAGAGACCCAGTACTTC.

The table lists this clonotype with a few counts. This rearrangement joins TRBV10-3 to TRBJ1-2; D is unresolved. This CDR3 region has 16 residues. The V gene's germline CDR1 is ENHRY and CDR2 SYGVKD. V shed 4 bases and J shed 6 bases, with 21 bases lying between them. Written as DNA, the CDR3 is TGTGCCATCAGTGGAGGTCCCGCGACTATCGATGATGGCTACACCTTC. Translating it yields CAISGGPATIDDGYTF.

This clonotype was found a few times. The rearrangement uses TRBV5-6 and TRBJ1-2; D ambiguous. The germline V gene has CDR1 SGHDT and CDR2 YYEEEE. Trimming took 1 base from V and 2 from J, leaving 9 bases between them. This CDR3 has 14 residues. The CDR3 spells CASSLYGQNYGYTF. CDR3 DNA: TGTGCCAGCAGCTTGTACGGTCAGAACTATGGCTACACCTTC.

This chain joins TRBV13 and TRBJ2-3, with D unresolved. In germline, CDR1 is PRHDT, CDR2 FYEKMQ (reference sequence). The ends were cut back, 5 bases at V and 1 base at J, with 13 bases in the middle. CDR3 length: 15 amino acids. CDR3 sequence: CASSNAESGTDTQYF. CDR3 coding DNA: TGTGCCAGCAGCAACGCGGAGTCTGGCACAGATACGCAGTATTTT. The full variable domain, completed using reference TRBV13 and TRBJ2-3, is AAGVIQSPRHLIKEKRETATLKCYPIPRHDTVYWYQQGPGQDPQFLISFYEKMQSDKGSIPDRFSAQQFSDYHSELNMSSLELGDSALYFCASSNAESGTDTQYFGPGTRLTVL.

V gene TRBV10-3 combines with J gene TRBJ1-6; 9 bases line up with TRBD1. With V trimmed by 10 bases and J by 7 bases, 14 bases remained unmatched. The CDR3 totals 16 residues. Germline V gene lookup returns CDR1 ENHRY and CDR2 SYGVKD. Here the CDR3 reads CATSGQGIRRNSPLHF. In DNA form, the CDR3 reads TGTGCCACCTCGGGACAGGGTATCAGGAGAAATTCACCCCTCCACTTT.

The rearrangement uses TRBV6-5 and TRBJ1-5; a weak D match, TRBD1 (5 bases). Trimming removed 4 bases at V and 6 bases at J, with 13 bases between. Germline V gives CDR1 MNHEY, CDR2 SVGAGI. This CDR3 contains 14 residues. The DNA for the CDR3 is TGTGCCAGCAGTTGGGGACCTGGGGGTCAGCCCCAGCATTTT. It is translated as CASSWGPGGQPQHF.

The chain employs TRBV5-1 and TRBJ2-5, with 11 positions matching TRBD2. This CDR3 spans 15 amino acids. The germline CDR1 and CDR2 sequences are SGHRS and YFSETQ. V was pared by 3 bases and J by 4 bases, with 5 bases of the junction left unmatched. CDR3 sequence: CASSSVTSGRETQYF. The CDR3 DNA is TGCGCCAGCAGCTCGGTTACTAGCGGGAGAGAGACCCAGTACTTC.

On this clonotype: Since a much larger clone is just one base distant, this may be a read error. This chain uses TRBV6-2 or TRBV6-3 with TRBJ2-1; D perhaps matches TRBD2 (5 bases). The CDR3 consists of 12 residues. Germline-derived CDR1 and CDR2 are MNHEY and SVGEGT. Between the trimmed V and J ends, which lost 6 bases and 10 bases, there was a span of 13 bases. The CDR3 loop is CASRWSGGEQFF. CDR3 in DNA: TGTGCCAGCAGGTGGTCCGGCGGGGAGCAGTTCTTC.

J is TRBJ2-7 and V is TRBV5-1, with D perhaps matching TRBD2 (6 bases). CDR3 length equals 15 residues. The germline gives CDR1 SGHRS, CDR2 YFSETQ. V lost 6 bases, J lost 4 bases, and 20 bases lay in between. CDR3 in DNA: TGCGCCAGCACCGGCCAGGCGGGAAGCACGTACGAGCAGTACTTC. It is translated as CASTGQAGSTYEQYF.

This clonotype was seen a few times. V gene TRBV10-3 combines with J gene TRBJ2-5; D not resolved. The CDR3 extends over 16 amino acids. V lost 4 bases, J lost 5 bases, and 20 bases lay in between. Germline V lookup: CDR1 ENHRY, CDR2 SYGVKD. CDR3 region: CAISVSSSSLWETQYF. DNA of the CDR3: TGTGCCATCAGTGTTAGTAGTTCATCGCTTTGGGAGACCCAGTACTTC.

This sequence joins TRBV20-1 and TRBJ2-1; D uncertain. V dropped 6 bases and J dropped 5 bases, with 11 bases sitting between them. Looked up from germline, CDR1 is DFQATT and CDR2 is SNEGSKA (reference sequence). The CDR3 loop spans 12 amino acids. The CDR3 spells CSASRSNNEQFF. In DNA, the CDR3 is TGCAGTGCAAGCAGGTCGAACAATGAGCAGTTCTTC.

As regards this clonotype: The junction and the germline gene differ at one end; a read error may be behind it. The chain recombines TRBV5-6 with TRBJ2-1; D ambiguous. There are 14 residues in the CDR3. Looked up from germline, CDR1 is SGHDT and CDR2 is YYEEEE. CDR3 in DNA: TGTGCCAGCACCTTGACCGGCTCCTACAATGAGCAGTTCTTC. Translation: CASTLTGSYNEQFF.

The table lists this clonotype with a count of one. The chain uses TRBV20-1 and TRBJ1-2; tentative D call: TRBD1 (6 bases). CDR1 is DFQATT, CDR2 SNEGSKA, per germline (reference sequence). The CDR3 loop spans 14 amino acids. V lost 7 bases to trimming and J lost 7 bases, with 22 bases between them. The CDR3 DNA is TGCAGTGTAGCCCCCGCAGGGGATGTGTCTGGCTACACCTTC. It translates to CSVAPAGDVSGYTF.

This clonotype was counted between two and nine times. The genes are TRBV6-5 and TRBJ2-5; TRBD2 agrees at 12 bases. This CDR3 has 17 amino acids. J lost 1 base, V lost 4 bases, and 7 bases had no gene match. Germline CDR1 reads MNHEY; CDR2 reads SVGAGI. The CDR3 is CASSSGLAGYLQETQYF. CDR3 DNA sequence: TGTGCCAGCAGTTCCGGACTAGCGGGGTACCTCCAAGAGACCCAGTACTTC.

The rearrangement uses TRBV7-2 and TRBJ2-3, with 8 positions matching TRBD2. The germline V gene encodes CDR1 SGHTA and CDR2 FQGNSA. CDR3 length: 16 amino acids. Germline trimming cut 3 bases from V and 2 bases from J; bases unmatched to any gene: 7. For the CDR3, the DNA is TGTGCCAGCAGCTTGGTTTCGGGACTAGACACAGATACGCAGTATTTT. It encodes CASSLVSGLDTDTQYF.

The V call is TRBV6-5, the J call TRBJ2-3; the D gene is possibly TRBD1 (5 bases). The CDR3 contains 14 residues. Trimming took off 6 bases at V and 6 bases at J, with 16 bases between the two ends. Germline lookup yields CDR1 MNHEY and CDR2 SVGAGI. The CDR3 protein is CASRVGGASDTQYF. The CDR3 DNA follows: TGTGCCAGCAGGGTGGGTGGGGCGTCTGATACGCAGTATTTT.

The V and J genes are TRBV9 and TRBJ1-6; 11 nucleotides align to TRBD1. The CDR3 totals 15 residues. Looked up from germline, CDR1 is SGDLS and CDR2 is YYNGEE. The junction had 6 bases not matched to a gene; V was cut back by 6 bases and J by 7 bases. This CDR3 is CASTRDRGENSPLHF. As DNA, the CDR3 is TGTGCCAGCACGCGGGACAGGGGGGAAAATTCACCCCTCCACTTT.

The V call is TRBV20-1, the J call TRBJ1-5; 10 bases match TRBD1. Germline loops: CDR1 DFQATT, CDR2 SNEGSKA (reference sequence). V lost 6 bases, J lost 4 bases, and 0 bases stayed unmatched. CDR3 length: 12 amino acids. CDR3 sequence (DNA): TGCAGTGCGGACAGGGGGAATCAGCCCCAGCATTTT. It is translated as CSADRGNQPQHF.